The present T cell receptor beta chain was sequenced within a study of T-cell memory formation after mild COVID-19. TCRdb re-analysed the 5' RACE reads in MiXCR, keeping a single row per CDR3 protein. The profile covers about 340,000 distinct CDR3 sequences, with over 10% appearing a single time and roughly a fifth taken by the ten largest. With V trimmed by 3 bases and J by 5 bases, 4 bases remained unmatched. Germline values: CDR1 SGHTA, CDR2 FQGNSA. The length of the CDR3 is 15 residues. This clonotype was observed many times. The sequencing sample was made of PBMCs or a T cell subset sorted from them (not recorded which). The rearrangement uses TRBV7-2 and TRBJ2-2, with TRBD1 matching 9 bases. This clonotype originated in a young man who had mild COVID-19 (a few samples of this study predate the infection). Cell type and time point are not known. In nucleotides, the CDR3 is TGTGCCAGCAGCTTCGGGACAGGGACTACCGGGGAGCTGTTTTTT. Translated: CASSFGTGTTGELFF.